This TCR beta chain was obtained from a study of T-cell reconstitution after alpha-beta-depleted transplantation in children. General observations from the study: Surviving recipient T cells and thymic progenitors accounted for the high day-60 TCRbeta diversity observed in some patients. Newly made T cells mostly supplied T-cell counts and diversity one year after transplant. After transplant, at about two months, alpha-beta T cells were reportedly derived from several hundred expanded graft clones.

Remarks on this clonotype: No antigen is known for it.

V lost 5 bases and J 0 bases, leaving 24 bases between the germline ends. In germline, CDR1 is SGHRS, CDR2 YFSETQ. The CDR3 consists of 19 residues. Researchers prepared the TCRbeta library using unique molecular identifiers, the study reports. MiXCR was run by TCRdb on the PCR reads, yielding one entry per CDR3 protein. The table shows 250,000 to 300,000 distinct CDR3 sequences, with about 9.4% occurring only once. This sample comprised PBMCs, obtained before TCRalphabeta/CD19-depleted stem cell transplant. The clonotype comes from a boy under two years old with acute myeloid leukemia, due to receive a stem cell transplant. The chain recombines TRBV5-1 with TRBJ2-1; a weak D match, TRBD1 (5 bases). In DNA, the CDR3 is TGCGCCAGCAGGAAGGGCGGCAGGGCCGAAGGTAGCTCCTACAATGAGCAGTTCTTC. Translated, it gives CASRKGGRAEGSSYNEQFF.